This T cell receptor (beta chain) was identified during a study of identical twins. This clonotype has only a few counts. A universal primer site was created by template switching, with the cDNA bearing unique molecular identifiers. TCRdb ran MiXCR on the 5' RACE reads and lists one entry per CDR3 protein. Among 470,000 or so distinct CDR3 sequences listed, 20% to 25% were seen once. The data were also submitted as part of a second study, on T cells expressing NK-cell markers. From that second work: These clonotypes additionally ranked first within the CD3+CD56-NKG2C+ fraction of a few donors. Questions lingered over whether expanded NKG2C+ T cell clones were HCMV-specific.

The origin of this receptor is a young woman in good health. Sequencing input: CD4+ T cells sorted from blood.

The CDR3 loop is CASSPGQGRNTGELFF. In DNA form, the CDR3 reads TGTGCCAGCTCGCCCGGACAGGGTAGGAACACCGGGGAGCTGTTTTTT. This chain connects TRBV18 to TRBJ2-2, with 8 bases that match TRBD1. Germline loops: CDR1 KGHSH, CDR2 LQKENI. J was trimmed by 1 base and V by 6 bases; bases with no gene match: 7. CDR3 size: 16 residues.